The present T cell receptor beta chain was sequenced within a study of regulatory T cells in long-lasting Graves disease. Overall study context: Persistent cases were those of Graves' disease that involved over 5 years of antithyroid drugs with positive TSH receptor antibodies.

Specified time point: persistent/refractory GD, antithyroid drugs over 5 years with positive TRAb. PBMC-extracted RNA yielded the TCR library. Diagnosing Graves' disease relied on the American Thyroid Association guidelines. Patients of an endocrinology department in Xi'an, China, were included. General study results and limits: Because few samples were included, accuracy may have been lower.

This clonotype has at least ten counts. Antigen: not known. iRepertoire HTBI primers and Arm-PCR of CDR3 regions built TCR beta libraries. MiXCR, run by TCRdb on the multiplex PCR reads, gives a single entry per CDR3 protein. The sample contains about 470,000 distinct CDR3 sequences, roughly 20% of which appear only once. This CDR3 region has 13 residues. Germline CDR1 PRHDT, CDR2 FYEKMQ (reference sequence). Trimming cost V 2 bases and J 4 bases, with 6 bases left between them. The gene calls are TRBV13 and TRBJ2-1, with unresolved D. The source is a female donor with Graves disease. Sequencing was performed on peripheral blood mononuclear cells (PBMCs), taken when the disease was refractory, from a patient treated with antithyroid drugs. The CDR3 coding sequence is TGTGCCAGCAGCTTAAAGGGTTACAATGAGCAGTTCTTC. This encodes CASSLKGYNEQFF. Supplemented by reference TRBV13 and TRBJ2-1, the full variable domain reads AAGVIQSPRHLIKEKRETATLKCYPIPRHDTVYWYQQGPGQDPQFLISFYEKMQSDKGSIPDRFSAQQFSDYHSELNMSSLELGDSALYFCASSLKGYNEQFFGPGTRLTVL.